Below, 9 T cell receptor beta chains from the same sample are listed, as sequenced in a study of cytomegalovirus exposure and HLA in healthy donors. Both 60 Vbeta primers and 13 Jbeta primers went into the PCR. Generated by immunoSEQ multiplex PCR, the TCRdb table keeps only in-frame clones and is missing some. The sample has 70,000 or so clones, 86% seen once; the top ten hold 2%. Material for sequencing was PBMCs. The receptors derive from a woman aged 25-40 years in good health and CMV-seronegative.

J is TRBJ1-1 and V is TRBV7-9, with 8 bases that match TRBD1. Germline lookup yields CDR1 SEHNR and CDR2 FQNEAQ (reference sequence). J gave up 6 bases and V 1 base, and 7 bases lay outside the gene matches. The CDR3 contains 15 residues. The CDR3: CASSLGQGAGSEAFF. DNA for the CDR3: TGTGCCAGCAGCTTAGGGCAGGGGGCCGGGTCTGAAGCTTTCTTT. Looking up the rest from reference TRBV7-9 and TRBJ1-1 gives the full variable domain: DTGVSQNPRHKITKRGQNVTFRCDPISEHNRLYWYRQTLGQGPEFLTYFQNEAQLEKSRLLSDRFSAERPKGSFSTLEIQRTEQGDSAMYLCASSLGQGAGSEAFFGQGTRLTVV.

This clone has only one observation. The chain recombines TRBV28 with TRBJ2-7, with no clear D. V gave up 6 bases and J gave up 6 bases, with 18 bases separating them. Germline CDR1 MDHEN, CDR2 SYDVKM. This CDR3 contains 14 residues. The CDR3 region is CASSTPPGDIEQYF. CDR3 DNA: TGTGCCAGCAGCACCCCCCCCGGAGATATCGAGCAGTACTTC.

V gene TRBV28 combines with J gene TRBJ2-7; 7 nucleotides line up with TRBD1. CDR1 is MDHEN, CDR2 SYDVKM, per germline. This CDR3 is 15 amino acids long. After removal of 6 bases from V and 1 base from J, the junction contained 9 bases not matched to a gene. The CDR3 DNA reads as TGTGCCAGCAGCCCCGGGACAGAGGGGTCCTACGAGCAGTACTTC. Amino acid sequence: CASSPGTEGSYEQYF. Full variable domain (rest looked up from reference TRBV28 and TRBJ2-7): DVKVTQSSRYLVKRTGEKVFLECVQDMDHENMFWYRQDPGLGLRLIYFSYDVKMKEKGDIPEGYSVSREKKERFSLILESASTNQTSMYLCASSPGTEGSYEQYFGPGTRLTVT.

CDR3 in amino acids: CASSSNYEQYF. The CDR3 DNA sequence: TGCGCCAGCAGCTCCAACTACGAGCAGTACTTC. The chain has TRBV5-1 and TRBJ2-5, with no clear D. The J call is uncertain, as TRBJ2-7 better fits the DNA end. Germline V gene data show CDR1 as SGHRS and CDR2 as YFSETQ. This CDR3 has 11 amino acids.

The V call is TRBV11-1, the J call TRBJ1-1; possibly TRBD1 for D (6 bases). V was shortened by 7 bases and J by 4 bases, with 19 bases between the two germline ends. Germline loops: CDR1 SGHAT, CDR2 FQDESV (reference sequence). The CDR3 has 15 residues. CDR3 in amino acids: CASTLKRGGGTEAFF. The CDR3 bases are TGTGCCAGCACCCTAAAGCGGGGGGGCGGCACTGAAGCTTTCTTT.

The CDR3 protein is CASRPGLAGGPRNQYF. CDR3 DNA sequence: TGCGCCAGCAGGCCGGGACTAGCGGGAGGGCCTAGGAACCAGTACTTC. The chain has TRBV5-1 and TRBJ2-5; TRBD2 agrees at 16 bases. From germline, CDR1 is SGHRS and CDR2 YFSETQ. The CDR3 is 16 amino acids. V was pared by 5 bases and J by 10 bases, with 11 bases of the junction left unmatched.

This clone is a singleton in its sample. DNA of the CDR3: TGTGCCAGCAGCTTAGGTTCCACCTACGAGCAGTACTTC. Its protein product is CASSLGSTYEQYF. The chain recombines TRBV7-2 with TRBJ2-7; no clear D gene. Trimming took off 1 base at V and 2 bases at J, with 6 bases between the two ends. The CDR3 contains 13 residues. Germline CDR1 is SGHTA and CDR2 is FQGNSA.

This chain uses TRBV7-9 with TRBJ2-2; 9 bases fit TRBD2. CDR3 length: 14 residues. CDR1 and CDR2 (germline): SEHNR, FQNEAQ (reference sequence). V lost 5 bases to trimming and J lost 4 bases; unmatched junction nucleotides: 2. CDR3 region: CASSRTSVTGELFF. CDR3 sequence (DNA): TGTGCCAGCAGCCGGACTAGCGTCACCGGGGAGCTGTTTTTT. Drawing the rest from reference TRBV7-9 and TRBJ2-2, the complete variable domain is DTGVSQNPRHKITKRGQNVTFRCDPISEHNRLYWYRQTLGQGPEFLTYFQNEAQLEKSRLLSDRFSAERPKGSFSTLEIQRTEQGDSAMYLCASSRTSVTGELFFGEGSRLTVL.

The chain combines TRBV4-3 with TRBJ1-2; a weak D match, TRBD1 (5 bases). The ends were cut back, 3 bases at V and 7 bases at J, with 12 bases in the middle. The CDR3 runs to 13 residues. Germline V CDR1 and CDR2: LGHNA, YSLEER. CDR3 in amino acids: CASSQRFGGGYTF. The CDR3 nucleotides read TGCGCCAGCAGCCAGAGGTTCGGGGGTGGCTACACCTTC.